A single sample is the source of the 17 T cell receptor beta chains below, sequenced in a study of OX40 agonist ivuxolimab in advanced cancers. This table comes from immunoSEQ multiplex PCR, and its TCRdb copy is limited to in-frame clones, with some not included. The repertoire holds approximately 50,000 clones, with 65% to 85% as singletons. Sequencing used CD4+ or CD8+ T cells sorted from blood, obtained in a trial of the OX40 agonist ivuxolimab. The receptors come from an adult with an advanced solid tumor such as melanoma, head and neck, liver or kidney cancer.

This chain joins TRBV9 and TRBJ1-2; the D gene is possibly TRBD1 (5 bases). The length of the CDR3 is 16 residues. Looked up from germline, CDR1 is SGDLS and CDR2 is YYNGEE. V lost 0 bases to trimming and J lost 8 bases, with 20 bases between them. The chain's CDR3 is CASSVAANEAGMGYTF. The CDR3 region has the DNA TGTGCCAGCAGCGTAGCAGCTAACGAAGCAGGGATGGGCTACACCTTC.

This chain connects TRBV7-2 to TRBJ2-3; D gene uncertain. Germline V lookup: CDR1 SGHTA, CDR2 FQGNSA. The germline V and J ends were trimmed by 3 bases and 0 bases, with 7 bases remaining between them. The length of the CDR3 is 14 residues. The CDR3 protein is CASSFQTSTDTQYF. CDR3 in DNA: TGTGCCAGCAGCTTCCAGACTAGCACAGATACGCAGTATTTT.

The chain joins TRBV5-4 to TRBJ2-1, with 9 nucleotides matching TRBD2. V shed 0 bases and J 7 bases; nucleotides not matched to a gene: 8. Germline V gives CDR1 SGHNT, CDR2 YYREEE (reference sequence). The CDR3 is 16 amino acids. CDR3 region: CASSLGLGREGNEQFF. The DNA of the CDR3 is TGTGCCAGCAGCTTGGGGCTCGGGCGGGAGGGGAATGAGCAGTTCTTC.

The V gene is TRBV7-2, the J gene TRBJ2-7; weak D call: TRBD2 (5 bases). Germline lookup yields CDR1 SGHTA and CDR2 FQGNSA. Trimming left V 5 bases short and J 2 bases short, with 16 bases between. The CDR3 contains 15 residues. This chain's CDR3 is CASSGGRARAYEQYF. Written as DNA, the CDR3 is TGTGCCAGCAGCGGCGGGCGGGCACGTGCCTACGAGCAGTACTTC.

V is TRBV18 and J is TRBJ1-2; 11 nucleotides match TRBD1. This CDR3 spans 17 amino acids. Per germline, CDR1 KGHSH and CDR2 LQKENI. J lost 2 bases, V lost 0 bases, and 5 bases had no gene match. This chain's CDR3 is CASSPPPGQGVNYGYTF. As DNA, the CDR3 is TGTGCCAGCTCACCACCGCCGGGACAGGGGGTGAACTATGGCTACACCTTC.

This rearrangement joins TRBV10-2 to TRBJ2-1; possibly TRBD2 for D (7 bases). Germline V gives CDR1 WSHSY, CDR2 SAAADI. The CDR3 length is 14 residues. The germline V and J ends were trimmed by 5 bases and 7 bases, with 15 bases remaining between them. The CDR3 reads CASSLAGAKNEQFF. CDR3 in DNA: TGCGCCAGCAGTCTCGCGGGGGCGAAGAATGAGCAGTTCTTC.

The chain uses TRBV2 and TRBJ2-3, with a weak D call TRBD2 (6 bases). Germline values: CDR1 SNHLY, CDR2 FYNNEI. The germline V and J ends were trimmed by 5 bases and 1 base, with 10 bases remaining between them. The CDR3 has 14 residues. The CDR3 DNA follows: TGTGCCAGCAGTTCGCGGGGTGGCACAGATACGCAGTATTTT. Its translation: CASSSRGGTDTQYF.

The rearrangement joins TRBV4-1 to TRBJ2-7, with no clear D. Trimming took off 1 base at V and 3 bases at J, with 4 bases between the two ends. The CDR3 has 12 amino acids. Per germline, CDR1 MGHRA and CDR2 YSYEKL. The CDR3 nucleotides read TGCGCCAGCAGCCAAGTCGTCTACGAGCAGTACTTC. It specifies CASSQVVYEQYF.

The chain carries TRBV5-1 and TRBJ1-1; TRBD1 is a possible D gene (6 bases). This CDR3 region has 16 residues. V lost 3 bases to trimming and J lost 4 bases, with 19 bases between them. The germline CDR1 and CDR2 sequences are SGHRS and YFSETQ. CDR3 sequence reads: CASSSGVLISGTEAFF. The CDR3 region has the DNA TGCGCCAGCAGCTCAGGGGTTCTGATTTCTGGCACTGAAGCTTTCTTT.

This sequence joins TRBV6-5 and TRBJ1-1; D remains unclear. Trimming cost V 0 bases and J 0 bases, with 8 bases left between them. The CDR3 is 15 amino acids. CDR1 is MNHEY and CDR2 is SVGAGI in the germline V gene. CDR3 in DNA: TGTGCCAGCAGTTACTCGGGGTCGATGAACACTGAAGCTTTCTTT. Its protein product is CASSYSGSMNTEAFF.

The rearrangement uses TRBV2 and TRBJ1-6; D unclear. V lost 5 bases and J lost 8, with 7 bases in between. The CDR3 loop spans 12 amino acids. CDR1 SNHLY and CDR2 FYNNEI come from the germline V gene. DNA of the CDR3: TGTGCCAGCAGTCCCATTTATTCACCCCTCCACTTT. Translating gives CASSPIYSPLHF.

This clone was seen once. The chain couples TRBV2 to TRBJ2-4; D not resolved. V dropped 11 bases and J dropped 5 bases, with 16 bases sitting between them. The germline V gene has CDR1 SNHLY and CDR2 FYNNEI. The CDR3 loop spans 13 amino acids. The CDR3 loop is CAGKTTRENIQYF. CDR3 nucleotides: TGTGCCGGGAAAACGACTCGGGAAAACATTCAGTACTTC.

This clone came up once. This chain links TRBV19 with TRBJ2-2; weak D call: TRBD1 (5 bases). CDR3 length: 14 amino acids. Germline V gene data show CDR1 as LNHDA and CDR2 as SQIVND (reference sequence). Trimming took off 7 bases at V and 6 bases at J, with 15 bases between the two ends. CDR3 sequence (DNA): TGTGCCAGTACCCACCAGGGTATCTCCGGGGAGCTGTTTTTT. Its protein product is CASTHQGISGELFF.

The chain links TRBV10-3 to TRBJ2-2; TRBD2 agrees at 12 bases. This CDR3 spans 16 amino acids. The trim removed 9 bases at V and 4 bases at J, leaving 9 bases unmatched. Germline V CDR1 and CDR2: ENHRY, SYGVKD. CDR3 DNA sequence: TGTGCCATATCTGGGACTAGCGGGCTGGGCACCGGGGAGCTGTTTTTT. Protein product: CAISGTSGLGTGELFF.

This chain uses TRBV7-2 with TRBJ2-5; 8 nucleotides agree with TRBD2. Germline V gene data show CDR1 as SGHTA and CDR2 as FQGNSA. J gave up 4 bases and V 5 bases, and 3 bases lay outside the gene matches. The CDR3 is made up of 13 amino acids. In nucleotides, the CDR3 is TGTGCCAGCAGCCCCCGGGGGGGAGAGACCCAGTACTTC. Its translation: CASSPRGGETQYF.

The chain carries TRBV5-1 and TRBJ1-1; weak D call: TRBD1 (5 bases). CDR1 is SGHRS and CDR2 is YFSETQ in the germline V gene. The CDR3 length is 15 residues. V was shortened by 0 bases and J by 5 bases, with 14 bases between the two germline ends. CDR3: CASSLGQIGGTEAFF. DNA of the CDR3: TGCGCCAGCAGCTTGGGGCAGATCGGGGGAACTGAAGCTTTCTTT.

The V call is TRBV15, the J call TRBJ2-3, with 14 positions matching TRBD2. Germline trimming cut 0 bases from V and 6 bases from J; bases unmatched to any gene: 11. The V gene's germline CDR1 is LNHNV and CDR2 YYDKDF (reference sequence). The CDR3 has 19 amino acids. The CDR3 is CATSRDRSGLAGDLDTQYF. The CDR3 DNA sequence: TGTGCCACCAGCAGAGATCGTTCGGGACTAGCGGGAGATCTGGATACGCAGTATTTT. The full variable domain, rest sourced from reference TRBV15 and TRBJ2-3, is DAMVIQNPRYQVTQFGKPVTLSCSQTLNHNVMYWYQQKSSQAPKLLFHYYDKDFNNEADTPDNFQSRRPNTSFCFLDIRSPGLGDTAMYLCATSRDRSGLAGDLDTQYFGPGTRLTVL.